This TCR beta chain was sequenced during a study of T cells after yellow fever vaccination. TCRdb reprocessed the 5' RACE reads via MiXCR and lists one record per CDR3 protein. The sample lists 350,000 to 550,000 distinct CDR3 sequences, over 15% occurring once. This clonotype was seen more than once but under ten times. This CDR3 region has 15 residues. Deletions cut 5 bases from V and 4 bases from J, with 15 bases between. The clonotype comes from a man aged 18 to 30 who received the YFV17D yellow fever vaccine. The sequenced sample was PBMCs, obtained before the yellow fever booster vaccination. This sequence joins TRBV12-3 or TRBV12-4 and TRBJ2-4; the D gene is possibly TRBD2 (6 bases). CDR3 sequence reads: CASSPFGRGKNIQYF. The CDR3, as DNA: TGTGCCAGCAGTCCGTTCGGGCGGGGTAAAAACATTCAGTACTTC.